This T cell receptor (beta chain) was sequenced for a study of T cell responses to AZD1222 COVID-19 vaccine. Regarding the study as a whole: Most donors were white British, females outnumbered males, and clonal diversity was possibly underestimated.

The CDR3 totals 19 residues. The germline V gene encodes CDR1 LGHNA and CDR2 YSLEER. Trimming took 0 bases from V and 4 from J; bases not matched to a gene: 13. Sequenced by immunoSEQ multiplex PCR; TCRdb stores in-frame clones only, minus some. The sample has 130,000 to 150,000 clones, about 90% seen once. Details on this clone: Its specificity is unknown.

Source: peripheral blood, taken on day 0 of AZD1222 vaccination. V gene TRBV4-3 combines with J gene TRBJ2-1, with 9 bases that match TRBD2. This clonotype originated in an adult in good health. The CDR3 region is CASSQDDGWVAGAYNEQFF. Here the CDR3 DNA reads TGCGCCAGCAGCCAAGATGATGGCTGGGTAGCGGGGGCGTACAATGAGCAGTTCTTC.